Sequencing of this T cell receptor beta chain was carried out in a study of blood T cells in healthy people across ages. Then a second PCR, running about 6 to 12 cycles, was carried out with a sample-barcoded 5' primer and a J-beta primer mix. Each sample yielded at least 2.5 million CDR3-containing paired-end reads. MiXCR was run by TCRdb on the 5' RACE reads, yielding one entry per CDR3 protein. This table holds hundreds of thousands of distinct CDR3 sequences, roughly half found once. This clonotype turned up a few times. Trimming took off 4 bases at V and 4 bases at J, with 14 bases between the two ends. Looked up from germline, CDR1 is SGHRS and CDR2 is YFSETQ. CDR3 length: 14 amino acids.

V is TRBV5-1 and J is TRBJ1-1; D unclear. The specimen was blood. The origin of this receptor is a woman of 80 years or more in good health. In DNA, the CDR3 is TGCGCCAGCAGCCGAGGAGACGGTTCCACTGAAGCTTTCTTT. This sequence encodes CASSRGDGSTEAFF.